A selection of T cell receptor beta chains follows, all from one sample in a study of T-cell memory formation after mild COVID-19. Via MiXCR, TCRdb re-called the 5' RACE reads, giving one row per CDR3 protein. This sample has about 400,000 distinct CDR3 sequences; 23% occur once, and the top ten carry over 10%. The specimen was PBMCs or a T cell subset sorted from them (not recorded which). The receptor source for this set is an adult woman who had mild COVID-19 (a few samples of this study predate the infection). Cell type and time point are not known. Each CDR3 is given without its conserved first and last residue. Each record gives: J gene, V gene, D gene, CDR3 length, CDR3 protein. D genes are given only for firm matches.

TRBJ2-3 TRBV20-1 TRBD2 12 SAPPGLAGDTQY
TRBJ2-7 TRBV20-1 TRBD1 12 SDRGGQGATEQY
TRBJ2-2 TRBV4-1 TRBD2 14 ASSQDRGLASGELF
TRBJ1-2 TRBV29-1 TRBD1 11 SARTGGPQGYT
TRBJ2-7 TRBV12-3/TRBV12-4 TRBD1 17 ASSPRTGHVPGLHHEQY
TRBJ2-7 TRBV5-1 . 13 ASSLVGGPIYEQY
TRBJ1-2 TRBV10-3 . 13 AISEPRLISDGYT
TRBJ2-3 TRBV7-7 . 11 ASSLGWLDTQY
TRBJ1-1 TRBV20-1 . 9 SARPGFEAF
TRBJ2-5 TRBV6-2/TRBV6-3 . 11 ASSRGEEETQY
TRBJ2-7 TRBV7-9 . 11 ASSLAGSHEQY
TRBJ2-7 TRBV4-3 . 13 ASSQEGGQGGEQY
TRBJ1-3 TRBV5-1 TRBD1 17 ASSLGQQGLTSSGNTIY